The source of this TCR beta chain is a study of early T cells in non-severe SARS-CoV-2 infection (dated by TCRdb to about 2021). Concerning the study at large: TCR sequencing used bulk RNA from unsorted whole blood, so alpha and beta chains could not be paired.

Set within a cohort of healthcare workers in London, UK, this nested case-control study involved weekly PCR testing of nasopharyngeal swabs along with blood sampling. Between 23 and 31 March 2020, the week of the UK lockdown, healthcare workers were enrolled and then followed up weekly for as long as 16 weeks. As to this clonotype: The antigen it binds to is not known. One junction end does not reproduce the germline sequence, and a read error may be involved.

The germline V gene sets CDR1 to KGHSH and CDR2 to LQKENI. The CDR3 goes from the cysteine to the phenylalanine over 13 residues. Only the CDR3 region is kept as DNA, spanning 39 bases read in frame from base 1. Broad study findings and their caveats: VDJdb matching was skewed toward anti-spike CD8 responses and likely underestimated virus-specific expansions by missing private and CD4 specificities.

Receptor libraries were prepared by 5' RACE. Sequencing used a NextSeq 500. The TCR library protocol attached unique molecular identifiers to individual cDNA molecules to correct for sequencing error and PCR bias. Both TCR alpha and beta chains were sequenced, and tight co-correlation was observed between alpha and beta sequence abundances in each sample. For the original study's pipeline: Decombinator V4 was used to annotate the V gene, J gene and CDR3 of the TCR sequences. TCRs were defined as expanded if a significant change between any two time points was detected under a Poisson model with p below 0.0001. Abundances of TCRs were expressed as counts per million after normalisation to the total number of TCRs sequenced in each sample. TRAV1-2 paired with TRAJ12, TRAJ20 or TRAJ33 defined MAIT TCRs, while TRAV10 paired with TRAJ18 defined iNKT TCRs. A search of VDJdb, accessed on 1 November 2021, was run for TCRs annotated to CMV, EBV and SARS-CoV-2, with TCRs annotated for multiple antigens excluded. TCRdb reanalyzed the raw reads on its own, using fastp at Q25 for trimming and MiXCR for clone calling, and kept in-frame beta chains. When rows share a CDR3 protein, they turn into one entry using the most common DNA and genes. The V and J calls follow TCRdb's processing rather than the paper's. This sample holds 25,000 to 30,000 distinct CDR3 sequences; 5.1% were observed only once. The ten most abundant clones make up 2.6% of the sample.

The sample taken for sequencing was whole blood. This chain joins TRBV18 to TRBJ2-1, with the D gene not clear enough to name. This clonotype originated in an adult who was a healthcare worker with PCR-confirmed SARS-CoV-2 infection or an uninfected control (not recorded which). DNA sequence: TGTGCCAGCTCACCGTCTACGTACAATGAGCAGATCTTC. Translated, it gives CASSPSTYNEQIF.